Listed here are 23 T cell receptor beta chains from one sample, sequenced in a study of blood T cell repertoires in COVID-19. Here immunoSEQ multiplex PCR was the method, and the copy in TCRdb shows in-frame clones only, minus some. Of around 100,000 clones detected, about 89% appear once; the ten largest clones hold 4% to 5.5%. Source material: peripheral blood. The origin of the receptors is a man aged 35-49 years with acute or convalescent COVID-19.

The chain recombines TRBV7-9 with TRBJ2-5, with TRBD1 identical over 10 bases. The germline V gene encodes CDR1 SEHNR and CDR2 FQNEAQ (reference sequence). This CDR3 spans 16 amino acids. V lost 5 bases, J lost 4 bases, and 10 bases stayed unmatched. CDR3 nucleotide sequence: TGTGCCAGCAGCACCAGACAGGGGGCGATGAGAGAGACCCAGTACTTC. Translation gives CASSTRQGAMRETQYF.

The gene calls are TRBV5-4 and TRBJ2-2, with 8 bases fitting TRBD2. CDR1 and CDR2 (germline): SGHNT, YYREEE (reference sequence). The V gene end was trimmed by 4 bases and the J gene end by 0 bases; junction bases not matched to a gene: 8. There are 17 residues in the CDR3. The CDR3 DNA reads TGTGCCAGCAGCGTCGGACTAGCCGGCGCGAACACCGGGGAGCTGTTTTTT. This gives the protein CASSVGLAGANTGELFF.

This chain joins TRBV2 and TRBJ1-1; TRBD1 is a possible D gene (6 bases). Germline values: CDR1 SNHLY, CDR2 FYNNEI. This CDR3 has 15 residues. V lost 6 bases to trimming and J lost 1 base, with 15 bases between them. The CDR3 loop is CASRATTTGNTEAFF. CDR3 DNA sequence: TGTGCCAGCAGGGCCACGACGACAGGGAACACTGAAGCTTTCTTT.

The chain recombines TRBV3-1 (or the pseudogene TRBV3-2) with TRBJ2-1; TRBD2 matches at 7 bases. The V and J ends lost 1 base and 7 bases, in that order; junction bases with no gene match: 7. The germline CDR1 and CDR2 sequences are LGHDT and YNNKEL (reference sequence). The CDR3 is 15 amino acids. The CDR3 bases are TGTGCCAGCAGCCAAGGGCGGGCTAGCGGAAATGAGCAGTTCTTC. Encoded protein: CASSQGRASGNEQFF.

The chain uses TRBV30 and TRBJ2-7; D is perhaps TRBD1 (5 bases). V gave up 4 bases and J gave up 7 bases, with 17 bases separating them. This CDR3 has 13 residues. Germline V gives CDR1 GTSNPN, CDR2 SVGIG (reference sequence). The CDR3 sequence: CAWTHRQSREQYF. Here the CDR3 DNA reads TGTGCCTGGACGCATCGACAGTCGAGGGAGCAGTACTTC. The full variable domain, its missing parts supplied by reference TRBV30 and TRBJ2-7, is SQTIHQWPATLVQPVGSPLSLECTVEGTSNPNLYWYRQAAGRGLQLLFYSVGIGQISSEVPQNLSASRPQDRQFILSSKKLLLSDSGFYLCAWTHRQSREQYFGPGTRLTVT.

The chain uses TRBV5-8 and TRBJ1-6; tentative D call: TRBD1 (5 bases). The CDR3 runs 13 residues. Trimming pared 4 bases from V and 7 bases from J, leaving 9 bases between. Germline assignment: CDR1 SGHTS and CDR2 YDEGEE. The CDR3 here is CASSLRGNSPLHF. CDR3 in DNA: TGTGCCAGCAGCCTACGGGGGAATTCACCCCTCCACTTT.

This clone was seen only once. The chain couples TRBV15 to TRBJ1-2; the match to TRBD1 covers 7 bases. The germline V gene encodes CDR1 LNHNV and CDR2 YYDKDF (reference sequence). With V trimmed by 0 bases and J by 0 bases, 1 base remained unmatched. The CDR3 covers 15 residues. The CDR3 reads CATSRERGPNYGYTF. Written as DNA, the CDR3 is TGTGCCACCAGCAGAGAGAGGGGGCCTAACTATGGCTACACCTTC.

This sequence joins TRBV5-8 and TRBJ2-4, with TRBD1 matching over 7 bases. The CDR3 extends over 16 amino acids. The junction had 9 bases not matched to a gene; V was cut back by 4 bases and J by 2 bases. Germline V gene lookup returns CDR1 SGHTS and CDR2 YDEGEE. The CDR3 DNA is TGTGCCAGCAGCCGAGGGACAGATCACTCCAAAAACATTCAGTACTTC. Protein product: CASSRGTDHSKNIQYF.

The chain couples TRBV30 to TRBJ2-7, with unresolved D. CDR3 length: 14 amino acids. V lost 4 bases and J 0 bases, leaving 13 bases between the germline ends. Germline loops: CDR1 GTSNPN, CDR2 SVGIG (reference sequence). The CDR3 region is CAWKVQANSYEQYF. CDR3 DNA: TGTGCCTGGAAAGTCCAGGCGAACTCCTACGAGCAGTACTTC.

V usage is TRBV5-8 and J usage is TRBJ2-7, with D unclear. The germline gives CDR1 SGHTS, CDR2 YDEGEE. The ends were cut back, 3 bases at V and 3 bases at J, with 7 bases in the middle. This CDR3 comprises 12 residues. CDR3 nucleotides: TGTGCCAGCAGCTATTCGGGCTACGAGCAGTACTTC. Translating it yields CASSYSGYEQYF.

A note on this clone: An end of the junction differs from the germline gene, which may be a read error. The chain is built from TRBV5-1 and TRBJ1-5; 7 bases fit TRBD1. The CDR3 sequence is 13 residues long. The germline gives CDR1 SGHRS, CDR2 YFSETQ. CDR3 DNA sequence: TGCGCCAGCAGTTTGGGACAGAATCAGCCCCAGCATTTT. This codes for CASSLGQNQPQHF. The entire variable domain, with the rest obtained from reference TRBV5-1 and TRBJ1-5, is as follows: KAGVTQTPRYLIKTRGQQVTLSCSPISGHRSVSWYQQTPGQGLQFLFEYFSETQRNKGNFPGRFSGRQFSNSRSEMNVSTLELGDSALYLCASSLGQNQPQHFGDGTRLSIL.

On this clone: This same CDR3 is encoded by further DNA sequences in the sample. The rearrangement uses TRBV19 and TRBJ2-7, with TRBD2 matching over 8 bases. The germline CDR1 and CDR2 sequences are LNHDA and SQIVND (reference sequence). The CDR3 runs 14 residues. The trim removed 4 bases at V and 4 bases at J, leaving 6 bases unmatched. CDR3 nucleotides: TGTGCCAGTAGTACTCGGACGGGGGGGTACGAGCAGTACTTC. This translates into CASSTRTGGYEQYF.

The chain combines TRBV7-9 with TRBJ1-2; D possibly corresponds to TRBD1 (6 bases). Trimming shortened V by 6 bases and J by 5 bases, and 19 bases separated the two germline ends. Looked up from germline, CDR1 is SEHNR and CDR2 is FQNEAQ (reference sequence). This CDR3 has 15 residues. The CDR3 bases are TGTGCCAGCAGGCCTACAGGGCTAAACGGGTATGGCTACACCTTC. It is translated as CASRPTGLNGYGYTF.

V gene TRBV19 combines with J gene TRBJ2-1; 10 bases are a match to TRBD1. The CDR3 runs to 15 residues. The germline CDR1 and CDR2 sequences are LNHDA and SQIVND (reference sequence). Trimming took 3 bases from V and 7 from J; bases not matched to a gene: 6. CDR3 protein: CASSIRQGARNEQFF. CDR3 nucleotides: TGTGCCAGTAGTATTCGACAGGGGGCGCGGAATGAGCAGTTCTTC.

The rearrangement uses TRBV5-6 and TRBJ1-5; D is unresolved. Per germline, CDR1 SGHDT and CDR2 YYEEEE. The germline V and J ends were trimmed by 2 bases and 0 bases, with 9 bases remaining between them. The CDR3 spans 15 residues. CDR3 bases: TGTGCCAGCAGCTTACACAGATATAGCAATCAGCCCCAGCATTTT. This gives the protein CASSLHRYSNQPQHF. Based on the CDR3 plus reference TRBV5-6 and TRBJ1-5, the full variable domain is DAGVTQSPTHLIKTRGQQVTLRCSPKSGHDTVSWYQQALGQGPQFIFQYYEEEERQRGNFPDRFSGHQFPNYSSELNVNALLLGDSALYLCASSLHRYSNQPQHFGDGTRLSIL.

The genes are TRBV9 and TRBJ2-3, with D possibly TRBD2 on 5 matching bases. This CDR3 comprises 14 residues. Trimming removed 0 bases at V and 2 bases at J, with 7 bases between. Per germline, CDR1 SGDLS and CDR2 YYNGEE. In nucleotides, the CDR3 is TGTGCCAGCAGCGTAGCAGCGGCCACAGATACGCAGTATTTT. This codes for CASSVAAATDTQYF.

This rearrangement joins TRBV2 to TRBJ2-2, with 11 bases identical to TRBD2. CDR1 is SNHLY and CDR2 is FYNNEI in the germline V gene. V lost 7 bases and J lost 7; bases outside the gene matches: 5. CDR3 length: 14 residues. CDR3 protein: CASILAGGIGELFF. In DNA form, the CDR3 reads TGTGCCAGCATTCTAGCGGGAGGAATCGGGGAGCTGTTTTTT.

This chain connects TRBV6-1 to TRBJ1-6; perhaps TRBD1 as D (5 bases). Per germline, CDR1 MNHNS and CDR2 SASEGT. This CDR3 spans 14 amino acids. Trimming cost V 0 bases and J 10 bases, with 10 bases left between them. The CDR3 DNA is TGTGCCAGCAGTGAAGCAGAAGGGGAATCACCCCTCCACTTT. Translated, it gives CASSEAEGESPLHF.

As DNA, the CDR3 is TGTGCCAGCAGCTACCTGGGAGATCAAGGCTACACCTTC. Its translation: CASSYLGDQGYTF. The chain has TRBV7-3 and TRBJ1-2, with D uncertain. Trimming took off 4 bases at V and 8 bases at J, with 14 bases between the two ends. From germline, CDR1 is SGHTA and CDR2 FQGTGA. There are 13 residues in the CDR3.

The V call is TRBV27, the J call TRBJ2-2; TRBD2 agrees at 9 bases. Germline V gives CDR1 MNHEY, CDR2 SMNVEV (reference sequence). Losses at the gene ends were 3 bases for V and 5 bases for J; bases not matched to a gene: 10. The CDR3 sequence is 17 residues long. This CDR3 reads CASSFDSGRLSTGELFF. The CDR3 bases are TGTGCCAGCAGTTTCGATAGCGGGAGACTAAGTACCGGGGAGCTGTTTTTT.

The chain recombines TRBV7-9 with TRBJ1-1; D uncertain. Germline lookup yields CDR1 SEHNR and CDR2 FQNEAQ (reference sequence). Trimming pared 4 bases from V and 0 bases from J, leaving 9 bases between. The CDR3 is 14 amino acids. CDR3 protein: CASSSTDMNTEAFF. In DNA, the CDR3 is TGTGCCAGCAGCTCGACTGATATGAACACTGAAGCTTTCTTT.

V gene TRBV5-1 combines with J gene TRBJ1-2; TRBD1 matches 8 bases. V lost 4 bases to trimming and J lost 7 bases; unmatched junction nucleotides: 15. CDR1 SGHRS and CDR2 YFSETQ come from the germline V gene. The CDR3 contains 16 residues. The CDR3, as DNA: TGCGCCAGCAGCCGCTCGGGACAGGACTTATTTGGTGGCTACACCTTC. As protein: CASSRSGQDLFGGYTF.

The chain carries TRBV9 and TRBJ1-2; possible D gene TRBD1, 5 bases. CDR1 is SGDLS and CDR2 is YYNGEE in the germline V gene. The CDR3 consists of 16 residues. With 3 bases removed from V and 7 bases from J, the gap between germline ends came to 22 bases. CDR3: CASSGLRGTPPGGYTF. In DNA form, the CDR3 reads TGTGCCAGCAGCGGCCTCCGGGGGACTCCCCCAGGTGGCTACACCTTC. Looking up the rest from reference TRBV9 and TRBJ1-2 gives the full variable domain: DSGVTQTPKHLITATGQRVTLRCSPRSGDLSVYWYQQSLDQGLQFLIQYYNGEERAKGNILERFSAQQFPDLHSELNLSSLELGDSALYFCASSGLRGTPPGGYTFGSGTRLTVV.